The present T cell receptor beta chain was sequenced within a study of blood T cell repertoires in COVID-19. Here immunoSEQ multiplex PCR was the method, and the copy in TCRdb shows in-frame clones only, minus some. The sample gives 300,000 to 400,000 clones, roughly 86% of which show up once; 7.8% is in the top ten. V lost 4 bases to trimming and J lost 10 bases, with 18 bases between them. From germline, CDR1 is SGHNT and CDR2 YYREEE (reference sequence). The CDR3 runs to 15 residues. The TCR sequence derives from a woman in her forties or fifties who had recovered from COVID-19. Sequenced sample: peripheral blood. This sequence joins TRBV5-4 and TRBJ1-6; possibly TRBD1 for D (5 bases). The CDR3 DNA reads as TGTGCCAGCAGCGCCAGGGAATTTCATTCCTCACCCCTCCACTTT. It translates to CASSAREFHSSPLHF.